This TCR beta chain was sequenced in a study of blood T cell repertoires in COVID-19. Study background: COVID-19 samples, acute and convalescent, were from the United States, Italy and Spain.

The CDR3 is 14 residues long. CDR1 and CDR2 (germline): MDHEN, SYDVKM. The V gene end was trimmed by 6 bases and the J gene end by 2 bases; junction bases not matched to a gene: 1. In the authors' methods: Estimates of nucleated cell counts were drawn from the amplification of reference gene primers. Repertoires were generated with immunoSEQ multiplex PCR, while TCRdb's copy carries only in-frame clones and drops some. D and trimming come from the DNA, and the V and J calls and clone size come from that table. This sample has about 110,000 clones; about 75% occur once, and the top ten carry about 6%.

The clonotype was recovered from a man older than 75 with acute or convalescent COVID-19. Material: peripheral blood. The chain joins TRBV28 to TRBJ2-1; 10 bases line up with TRBD2. CDR3 sequence (DNA): TGTGCCAGCAGGGGACTAGCGCCCTACAATGAGCAGTTCTTC. This encodes CASRGLAPYNEQFF.